The 18 T cell receptor beta chains below all came from one sample that was sequenced in a study of CD8 T cells in ankylosing spondylitis. Findings and caveats of the study: It appeared that ankylosing spondylitis blood was characterized by a TCR beta motif of roughly 8 highly homologous variants.

TCRdb used MiXCR to reprocess the 5' RACE reads, holding one entry per CDR3 protein. This table has some 840,000 distinct CDR3 sequences, about 12% appearing once. No antigen has been assigned to these receptors. Material for sequencing was blood, either unsorted or a sorted T cell fraction (not recorded which). Every receptor here comes from a male donor with ankylosing spondylitis.

Only a few counts were recorded for this clonotype. The chain recombines TRBV7-3 with TRBJ2-1; D is possibly TRBD1 (6 bases). There are 14 residues in the CDR3. The germline V gene has CDR1 SGHTA and CDR2 FQGTGA. Trimming took 4 bases from V and 4 from J, leaving 11 bases between them. CDR3 residues: CASSSRTAYNEQFF. The CDR3 coding sequence is TGTGCCAGCAGCTCGCGGACAGCATACAATGAGCAGTTCTTC.

This clonotype was picked up many times. CDR3 nucleotide sequence: TGCAGCGCTGGGTGGAGTGAGCAGTTCTTC. Translation: CSAGWSEQFF. The V call is TRBV29-1, the J call TRBJ2-1; D is unresolved. Between the trimmed V and J ends, which lost 7 bases and 9 bases, there was a span of 10 bases. The CDR3 is 10 residues long. The germline gives CDR1 SQVTM, CDR2 ANQGSEA.

The sample holds a few counts of this clonotype. The chain combines TRBV6-1 with TRBJ2-2, with 7 positions matching TRBD1. Germline V lookup: CDR1 MNHNS, CDR2 SASEGT. The CDR3 runs 17 residues. With V trimmed by 3 bases and J by 0 bases, 7 bases remained unmatched. CDR3: CASSEGQTSTNTGELFF. CDR3 DNA: TGTGCCAGCAGTGAGGGACAGACAAGCACGAACACCGGGGAGCTGTTTTTT.

The chain carries TRBV4-2 and TRBJ2-2; perhaps TRBD1 as D (5 bases). This CDR3 comprises 12 residues. Germline V gene sequence: CDR1 LGHNA, CDR2 YNFKEQ. V lost 3 bases and J lost 8, with 7 bases in between. CDR3 sequence reads: CASSQQGGELFF. Here the CDR3 DNA reads TGTGCCAGCAGCCAGCAGGGAGGGGAGCTGTTTTTT.

This clonotype came up a few times. The chain joins TRBV4-3 to TRBJ1-2; D is undetermined. The V end lost 0 bases, the J end lost 3 bases, and 8 bases lay between the germline ends. The CDR3 is 14 amino acids. Per germline, CDR1 LGHNA and CDR2 YSLEER. Here the CDR3 reads CASSQDPTDYGYTF. CDR3 DNA sequence: TGCGCCAGCAGCCAAGACCCGACTGACTATGGCTACACCTTC.

In its sample, this clonotype was seen many times. The J gene is TRBJ1-2, the V gene TRBV29-1; no clear D gene. V was pared by 4 bases and J by 8 bases, with 14 bases between. The germline gives CDR1 SQVTM, CDR2 ANQGSEA. The CDR3 sequence is 12 residues long. CDR3 region: CSVVKANGGYTF. CDR3 DNA: TGCAGCGTTGTTAAGGCGAATGGAGGCTACACCTTC.

This chain connects TRBV5-4 to TRBJ1-1; D possibly corresponds to TRBD1 (5 bases). Trimming removed 3 bases from V and 4 bases from J, with 16 bases in between. The CDR3 runs 15 residues. Germline lookup yields CDR1 SGHNT and CDR2 YYREEE (reference sequence). CDR3 DNA: TGTGCCAGCAGCTATGCAGGGATTCCAGGCACTGAAGCTTTCTTT. Translating gives CASSYAGIPGTEAFF.

This clonotype showed up many times. The chain recombines TRBV20-1 with TRBJ1-2; D unclear. The ends were cut back, 0 bases at V and 5 bases at J, with 16 bases in the middle. CDR1 is DFQATT and CDR2 is SNEGSKA in the germline V gene (reference sequence). This CDR3 spans 15 amino acids. CDR3 sequence: CSAREAYGSLYGYTF. The CDR3 DNA is TGCAGTGCTAGAGAGGCTTACGGCTCGCTATATGGCTACACCTTC.

This clonotype was seen more than once but under ten times. The DNA of the CDR3 is TGCGCCAGCAGCCAAGACGGGGGAAGTGGGACCGGGGAGCTGTTTTTT. This gives the protein CASSQDGGSGTGELFF. The V gene is TRBV4-3, the J gene TRBJ2-2; D possibly corresponds to TRBD2 (6 bases). The length of the CDR3 is 16 residues. Germline lookup yields CDR1 LGHNA and CDR2 YSLEER. Trimming left V 0 bases short and J 5 bases short, with 13 bases between.

There are many counts of this clonotype. The chain is built from TRBV20-1 and TRBJ2-7; D is ambiguous. Germline V gene lookup returns CDR1 DFQATT and CDR2 SNEGSKA (reference sequence). Trimming left V 0 bases short and J 4 bases short, with 4 bases between. The CDR3 contains 11 residues. The CDR3, as DNA: TGCAGTGCTAGAGAATTATACGAGCAGTACTTC. Protein: CSARELYEQYF.

The chain is built from TRBV20-1 and TRBJ2-7, with 7 bases lining up with TRBD1. The CDR3 loop spans 13 amino acids. V gave up 4 bases and J gave up 3 bases; unmatched junction bases: 6. CDR1 is DFQATT and CDR2 is SNEGSKA in the germline V gene (reference sequence). The CDR3 here is CSAKRTGYYEQYF. The CDR3 DNA reads as TGCAGTGCTAAACGGACAGGCTACTACGAGCAGTACTTC.

The genes are TRBV27 and TRBJ2-3; 10 bases agree with TRBD2. The germline gives CDR1 MNHEY, CDR2 SMNVEV (reference sequence). This CDR3 contains 17 residues. With V trimmed by 3 bases and J by 3 bases, 9 bases remained unmatched. CDR3 region: CASSFRSGGASTDTQYF. For the CDR3, the DNA is TGTGCCAGCAGTTTTAGGAGCGGGGGGGCGTCGACAGATACGCAGTATTTT.

Ten or more counts support this clonotype. An end of the junction differs from the germline gene, which may be a read error. The V call is TRBV20-1, the J call TRBJ1-1; D remains ambiguous. CDR1 and CDR2 (germline): DFQATT, SNEGSKA (reference sequence). CDR3 length: 12 residues. The CDR3 region has the DNA TGCAGTGCTAGAGCCCCCGGGAGAGTCGGCTTATTT. Amino acids: CSARAPGRVGLF.

At least ten counts were recorded for this clonotype. CDR3 sequence (DNA): TGCAGTGCTGCGGGACTAGCGGGGGGTACAGATACGCAGTATTTT. Its translation is CSAAGLAGGTDTQYF. The V call is TRBV20-1, the J call TRBJ2-3; 15 nucleotides line up with TRBD2. This CDR3 spans 15 amino acids. Germline V CDR1 and CDR2: DFQATT, SNEGSKA (reference sequence). Germline trimming cut 5 bases from V and 3 bases from J; bases unmatched to any gene: 3.

This clonotype was detected many times. This rearrangement joins TRBV4-3 to TRBJ2-6, with a weak D call TRBD1 (5 bases). V was shortened by 4 bases and J by 13 bases, with 14 bases between the two germline ends. Germline V lookup: CDR1 LGHNA, CDR2 YSLEER. CDR3 length equals 13 residues. Here the CDR3 DNA reads TGCGCCAGCAGCCTTCAGGGTTTCGGAGTCCTGACTTTC. Protein: CASSLQGFGVLTF.

This clonotype was observed at least ten times. V gene TRBV20-1 combines with J gene TRBJ1-6; D unclear. Germline assignment: CDR1 DFQATT and CDR2 SNEGSKA (reference sequence). The CDR3 extends over 12 amino acids. V lost 8 bases, J lost 16 bases, and 21 bases lay in between. CDR3 sequence reads: CSPLYSDHLLHF. CDR3 in DNA: TGCAGTCCCTTATACAGCGATCACCTGCTCCACTTT.

This chain connects TRBV20-1 to TRBJ2-3; 14 bases are a match to TRBD2. The length of the CDR3 is 21 residues. Trimming took 2 bases from V and 5 from J; bases not matched to a gene: 21. CDR1 DFQATT and CDR2 SNEGSKA come from the germline V gene (reference sequence). Here the CDR3 DNA reads TGCAGTGCTAGACCGGCAACGGGACTAGCGGGAGAGGGCCACCCCCGAGATACGCAGTATTTT. It translates to CSARPATGLAGEGHPRDTQYF.

The chain links TRBV12-3 or TRBV12-4 to TRBJ1-1, with D unclear. This CDR3 spans 12 amino acids. The V end lost 3 bases, the J end lost 10 bases, and 12 bases lay between the germline ends. CDR3 loop: CASSLRPSGAFF. The CDR3 DNA reads as TGTGCCAGCAGTTTGCGGCCCTCTGGAGCTTTCTTT.